The 27 T cell receptor beta chains listed next were all sequenced from one sample in a study of T cells in narcolepsy. Sequenced by immunoSEQ multiplex PCR; TCRdb stores in-frame clones only, minus some. Among some 33,000 clones, roughly 88% were seen once, and the ten largest hold around 1.2%. The specimen sequenced was CD45RA- memory CD4+ T cells from PBMCs. These receptors came from a human donor with narcolepsy.

This chain joins TRBV23-1 and TRBJ2-7; the D gene is possibly TRBD1 (5 bases). TRBV23-1 is treated as an ORF (open reading frame) with a function not yet certain. Trimming cost V 2 bases and J 7 bases, with 12 bases left between them. CDR3 length: 13 amino acids. CDR3 amino acids: CASSQLPGREQYF. The CDR3 DNA follows: TGCGCCAGCAGTCAACTTCCAGGGCGAGAGCAGTACTTC.

This clone was detected only a few times. Here the CDR3 DNA reads TGCGCCAGCAGTCAGCAACAGGGAAAGGCATCACCCCTCCACTTT. Translation: CASSQQQGKASPLHF. The gene calls are TRBV5-1 and TRBJ1-6; D might be TRBD1 (6 bases). Trimming left V 5 bases short and J 10 bases short, with 19 bases between. CDR3 length equals 15 residues. Germline-derived CDR1 and CDR2 are SGHRS and YFSETQ.

The J gene is TRBJ1-2, the V gene TRBV6-5; D unresolved. Germline CDR1 and CDR2: MNHEY and SVGAGI. V lost 8 bases and J 8 bases, leaving 9 bases between the germline ends. The CDR3 runs to 10 residues. CDR3 nucleotide sequence: TGTGCCAGCTTCCTGGGGGGCTACACCTTC. Its translation is CASFLGGYTF.

This clone was detected only once. The CDR3 DNA reads TGTGCCAGCAGCTTAGTAGGGGCAGGGGCAGGAAACACCATATATTTT. It encodes CASSLVGAGAGNTIYF. This chain uses TRBV7-2 with TRBJ1-3, with a weak D call TRBD1 (6 bases). Germline lookup yields CDR1 SGHTA and CDR2 FQGNSA. Trimming shortened V by 1 base and J by 4 bases, and 14 bases separated the two germline ends. This CDR3 is 16 amino acids long. The entire variable domain, with the rest obtained from reference TRBV7-2 and TRBJ1-3, is as follows: GAGVSQSPSNKVTEKGKDVELRCDPISGHTALYWYRQSLGQGLEFLIYFQGNSAPDKSGLPSDRFSAERTGGSVSTLTIQRTQQEDSAVYLCASSLVGAGAGNTIYFGEGSWLTVV.

This chain links TRBV6-1 with TRBJ2-7; TRBD2 matches 10 bases. The CDR3 runs to 13 residues. Germline lookup yields CDR1 MNHNS and CDR2 SASEGT. Unmatched junction bases numbered 7, after V lost 7 bases and J lost 7 bases. DNA for the CDR3: TGTGCCAGCAAGGCTAGCGGGAGCAAAGAGCAGTACTTC. The encoded protein is CASKASGSKEQYF.

Comment on this clone: Different DNA sequences within this sample yield the same CDR3. This rearrangement joins TRBV28 to TRBJ2-7; 7 bases fit TRBD2. The CDR3 consists of 14 residues. The trim removed 9 bases at V and 1 base at J, leaving 9 bases unmatched. Germline lookup yields CDR1 MDHEN and CDR2 SYDVKM. CDR3 in amino acids: CASLRDGGSYEQYF. For the CDR3, the DNA is TGTGCCAGTCTCCGGGACGGGGGGTCCTACGAGCAGTACTTC. The full variable domain, its missing parts supplied by reference TRBV28 and TRBJ2-7, is DVKVTQSSRYLVKRTGEKVFLECVQDMDHENMFWYRQDPGLGLRLIYFSYDVKMKEKGDIPEGYSVSREKKERFSLILESASTNQTSMYLCASLRDGGSYEQYFGPGTRLTVT.

This chain joins TRBV6-1 and TRBJ1-5, with 11 bases identical to TRBD1. This CDR3 region has 16 residues. Germline CDR1 and CDR2: MNHNS and SASEGT. With V trimmed by 2 bases and J by 2 bases, 2 bases remained unmatched. CDR3 protein: CASSERTGGGNQPQHF. The CDR3 DNA reads as TGTGCCAGCAGTGAACGGACAGGGGGCGGCAATCAGCCCCAGCATTTT.

The chain carries TRBV9 and TRBJ2-7, with 7 bases that match TRBD2. Germline V CDR1 and CDR2: SGDLS, YYNGEE. Trimming took 4 bases from V and 1 from J; bases not matched to a gene: 8. This CDR3 contains 15 residues. In nucleotides, the CDR3 is TGTGCCAGCAGCCCCGGAGGACTAGTTTCCTACGAGCAGTACTTC. It is translated as CASSPGGLVSYEQYF.

The chain links TRBV15 to TRBJ2-3; D unresolved. V dropped 1 base and J dropped 5 bases, with 7 bases sitting between them. In germline, CDR1 is LNHNV, CDR2 YYDKDF (reference sequence). This CDR3 has 13 residues. The CDR3 spells CATSRVYVDTQYF. Written as DNA, the CDR3 is TGTGCCACCAGCAGAGTGTACGTAGATACGCAGTATTTT.

This clone was seen only once. The chain employs TRBV7-2 and TRBJ2-7, with 8 positions matching TRBD1. Germline CDR1 reads SGHTA; CDR2 reads FQGNSA. CDR3 length equals 14 residues. With V trimmed by 5 bases and J by 1 base, 4 bases remained unmatched. DNA for the CDR3: TGTGCCAGCAGCGCAAGACAGGGGTCCTACGAGCAGTACTTC. Its protein product is CASSARQGSYEQYF.

The gene calls are TRBV18 and TRBJ2-5; no clear D. V shed 4 bases and J shed 2 bases, with 8 bases lying between them. Per the germline V gene, CDR1 is KGHSH and CDR2 is LQKENI. The CDR3 has 13 amino acids. CDR3 sequence reads: CASSQVIQETQYF. The CDR3 nucleotides are TGTGCCAGCTCACAGGTGATACAAGAGACCCAGTACTTC.

This chain uses TRBV6-6 with TRBJ1-2; D possibly corresponds to TRBD1 (6 bases). V was shortened by 5 bases and J by 7 bases, with 20 bases between the two germline ends. Looked up from germline, CDR1 is MNHNY and CDR2 is SVGAGI (reference sequence). There are 15 residues in the CDR3. CDR3 residues: CASSPGRGTQIGYTF. CDR3 DNA sequence: TGTGCCAGCAGTCCCGGGCGCGGGACACAAATTGGCTACACCTTC.

The gene calls are TRBV7-9 and TRBJ1-2, with D unclear. This CDR3 is 12 amino acids long. The V end was cut by 3 bases, the J end by 6 bases, with 8 bases between. Per germline, CDR1 SEHNR and CDR2 FQNEAQ (reference sequence). Here the CDR3 reads CASSFSSDGYTF. The CDR3, as DNA: TGTGCCAGCAGCTTTTCCAGTGATGGCTACACCTTC.

The chain uses TRBV28 and TRBJ1-6; D is unclear. The germline V gene has CDR1 MDHEN and CDR2 SYDVKM. V gave up 8 bases and J gave up 6 bases, with 8 bases separating them. The CDR3 is made up of 12 amino acids. The CDR3 loop reads CASYRVNSPLHF. As DNA, the CDR3 is TGTGCCAGCTACCGTGTTAATTCACCCCTCCACTTT.

The chain is built from TRBV5-1 and TRBJ2-6; no reliable D call. The germline CDR1 and CDR2 sequences are SGHRS and YFSETQ. CDR3 size: 16 residues. The V end lost 1 base, the J end lost 4 bases, and 12 bases lay between the germline ends. The CDR3 loop is CASSLIPGSGANVLTF. In DNA, the CDR3 is TGCGCCAGCAGCTTGATTCCGGGCTCGGGGGCCAACGTCCTGACTTTC.

DNA for the CDR3: TGCGCCAGCAGCGGACCCCCGGGCCGTGGACCCACAGATACGCAGTATTTT. This translates into CASSGPPGRGPTDTQYF. The chain recombines TRBV5-1 with TRBJ2-3; D remains unclear. The germline V gene has CDR1 SGHRS and CDR2 YFSETQ. The CDR3 length is 17 residues. V was pared by 4 bases and J by 2 bases, with 20 bases between.

For this clone: At one boundary the junction diverges from the germline segment, which might be a read error. This chain links TRBV18 with TRBJ1-4, with D possibly matching TRBD1 (6 bases). This CDR3 has 12 amino acids. The germline V gene has CDR1 KGHSH and CDR2 LQKENI. CDR3 in DNA: TGTGCCAGCTCACCGAGCGGTCAGGGGATCCGTTTT. It is translated as CASSPSGQGIRF.

The sample holds one count of this clone. The genes are TRBV6-5 and TRBJ2-7; D possibly corresponds to TRBD1 (6 bases). V lost 6 bases and J 3 bases, leaving 15 bases between the germline ends. This CDR3 is 14 amino acids long. The germline CDR1 and CDR2 sequences are MNHEY and SVGAGI. CDR3 loop: CASRGAQGNYEQYF. The CDR3 DNA reads as TGTGCCAGCAGGGGGGCGCAGGGGAACTACGAGCAGTACTTC.

The chain joins TRBV6-1 to TRBJ2-7; TRBD1 matches 11 bases. The germline V gene has CDR1 MNHNS and CDR2 SASEGT. V dropped 5 bases and J dropped 2; count of bases not matched to a gene: 2. The CDR3 extends over 14 amino acids. CDR3 sequence: CASSLGQGAYEQYF. Written as DNA, the CDR3 is TGTGCCAGCAGTCTGGGACAGGGGGCCTACGAGCAGTACTTC.

The genes are TRBV14 and TRBJ2-3; D gene ambiguous. Germline CDR1 reads SGHDN; CDR2 reads FVKESK. CDR3 size: 15 residues. V dropped 2 bases and J dropped 0 bases, with 9 bases sitting between them. CDR3 sequence reads: CASSQRLGSTDTQYF. The CDR3, as DNA: TGTGCCAGCAGCCAACGGCTAGGGAGCACAGATACGCAGTATTTT.

The rearrangement links TRBV23-1 to TRBJ1-1; D is undetermined. TRBV23-1 is an ORF, with its function uncertain. Trimming removed 0 bases at V and 1 base at J, with 9 bases between. CDR3 length equals 15 residues. CDR3 region: CASSQSAGQNTEAFF. CDR3 coding DNA: TGCGCCAGCAGTCAATCGGCAGGTCAGAACACTGAAGCTTTCTTT.

The J gene is TRBJ2-7, the V gene TRBV2; 8 nucleotides match TRBD1. With V trimmed by 7 bases and J by 2 bases, 7 bases remained unmatched. The CDR3 sequence is 14 residues long. Per the germline V gene, CDR1 is SNHLY and CDR2 is FYNNEI. CDR3 residues: CASKETGATYEQYF. CDR3 coding DNA: TGTGCCAGCAAGGAGACAGGGGCCACCTACGAGCAGTACTTC.

This clone was observed once. The same CDR3 also results from other DNA sequences found in this sample. CDR3 in DNA: TGCGCCAGCAGCGCGCAAGAGACCCAGTACTTC. Amino acids: CASSAQETQYF. The rearrangement links TRBV5-1 to TRBJ2-5, with D uncertain. V dropped 4 bases and J dropped 2 bases, with 3 bases sitting between them. In germline, CDR1 is SGHRS, CDR2 YFSETQ. The CDR3 spans 11 residues. Complete variable domain (other parts from reference TRBV5-1 and TRBJ2-5): KAGVTQTPRYLIKTRGQQVTLSCSPISGHRSVSWYQQTPGQGLQFLFEYFSETQRNKGNFPGRFSGRQFSNSRSEMNVSTLELGDSALYLCASSAQETQYFGPGTRLLVL.

V usage is TRBV5-1 and J usage is TRBJ2-5, with 14 bases matching TRBD2. The V gene end was trimmed by 3 bases and the J gene end by 7 bases; junction bases not matched to a gene: 8. Germline V CDR1 and CDR2: SGHRS, YFSETQ. This CDR3 has 16 amino acids. CDR3 sequence (DNA): TGCGCCAGCAGCTCGACTAGCGGGGGGGCTGGCGGGACCCAGTACTTC. This encodes CASSSTSGGAGGTQYF.

CDR3 sequence reads: CASSFGPGLATNEQFF. The CDR3 coding sequence is TGTGCCAGCAGCTTCGGTCCGGGACTAGCTACAAATGAGCAGTTCTTC. The chain joins TRBV7-6 to TRBJ2-1; TRBD2 matches at 9 bases. This CDR3 region has 16 residues. Germline values: CDR1 SGHVS, CDR2 FNYEAQ. With 3 bases clipped from V and 7 bases from J, the junction kept 10 bases outside the gene matches.

This chain links TRBV19 with TRBJ2-3; a weak D match, TRBD2 (6 bases). The V gene lost 3 bases and the J gene lost 2 bases, with 12 bases spanning the gap. This CDR3 comprises 15 residues. Germline loops: CDR1 LNHDA, CDR2 SQIVND (reference sequence). The CDR3 DNA reads TGTGCCAGTAGTATGGGCGGGGTATTCACAGATACGCAGTATTTT. As protein: CASSMGGVFTDTQYF.

This sequence joins TRBV7-6 and TRBJ1-6; 7 bases are a match to TRBD1. The CDR3 runs to 15 residues. CDR1 is SGHVS and CDR2 is FNYEAQ in the germline V gene. After removal of 1 base from V and 6 bases from J, the junction contained 3 bases not matched to a gene. The CDR3: CASSLETGPNSPLHF. Written as DNA, the CDR3 is TGTGCCAGCAGCTTAGAGACAGGGCCTAATTCACCCCTCCACTTT.